The 6 T cell receptor beta chains given below trace back to one sample, sequenced in a study of OX40 agonist ivuxolimab in advanced cancers. Clones were sequenced by immunoSEQ multiplex PCR, and TCRdb holds only the in-frame ones, with some missing. The sample contains about 34,000 clones, around 90% of which appear only once. Here the sequenced sample was CD4+ or CD8+ T cells sorted from blood, taken in a trial of the OX40 agonist ivuxolimab. Receptor source: an adult with an advanced solid tumor such as melanoma, head and neck, liver or kidney cancer.

CDR3 sequence: CASSFSGVSSYEQYF. DNA of the CDR3: TGTGCCAGCTCGTTTAGCGGGGTGAGCTCCTACGAGCAGTACTTC. J is TRBJ2-7 and V is TRBV18, with TRBD2 matching over 8 bases. Germline CDR1 reads KGHSH; CDR2 reads LQKENI. Trimming removed 6 bases from V and 0 bases from J; junction bases left unmatched: 7. The CDR3 loop spans 15 amino acids.

In regard to this clone: Other DNA sequences in the sample encode the same CDR3. J is TRBJ2-1 and V is TRBV7-3, with TRBD1 identical over 7 bases. From germline, CDR1 is SGHTA and CDR2 FQGTGA. The CDR3 length is 15 residues. With 5 bases clipped from V and 0 bases from J, the junction kept 4 bases outside the gene matches. In DNA, the CDR3 is TGTGCCAGCAGCCTCCGACAGGGCTCCTACAATGAGCAGTTCTTC. It is translated as CASSLRQGSYNEQFF.

This clone came up once. The CDR3 coding sequence is TGTGCCAGCAGCTTGCGACAGGCCAACAATGAGCAGTTCTTC. Translated: CASSLRQANNEQFF. The V gene is TRBV5-4, the J gene TRBJ2-1; D perhaps matches TRBD1 (6 bases). Germline V gene sequence: CDR1 SGHNT, CDR2 YYREEE (reference sequence). This CDR3 has 14 amino acids. V was clipped by 1 base and J by 5 bases, with 10 bases between them.

The chain links TRBV27 to TRBJ2-1; 10 bases line up with TRBD1. CDR3 length equals 15 residues. Losses at the gene ends were 2 bases for V and 8 bases for J; bases not matched to a gene: 6. Germline-derived CDR1 and CDR2 are MNHEY and SMNVEV (reference sequence). Here the CDR3 reads CASSLSGTGVYEQFF. The CDR3 coding sequence is TGTGCCAGCAGTTTAAGCGGGACAGGGGTCTATGAGCAGTTCTTC.

The V call is TRBV9, the J call TRBJ1-5; 8 bases align to TRBD1. V lost 9 bases, J lost 4 bases, and 12 bases stayed unmatched. Germline CDR1 and CDR2: SGDLS and YYNGEE. The CDR3 extends over 15 amino acids. The chain's CDR3 is CAIRISGTGNQPQHF. The CDR3 region has the DNA TGTGCCATACGAATTTCCGGGACAGGTAATCAGCCCCAGCATTTT.

Comment on this clone: The same CDR3 can be traced to other DNA sequences in this sample. The chain couples TRBV18 to TRBJ2-5, with D tentatively TRBD1 (5 bases). V was clipped by 6 bases and J by 2 bases, with 13 bases between them. This CDR3 region has 14 residues. Germline V lookup: CDR1 KGHSH, CDR2 LQKENI. The CDR3 spells CASSPGQDQETQYF. CDR3 DNA: TGTGCCAGCTCGCCAGGGCAGGATCAAGAGACCCAGTACTTC.